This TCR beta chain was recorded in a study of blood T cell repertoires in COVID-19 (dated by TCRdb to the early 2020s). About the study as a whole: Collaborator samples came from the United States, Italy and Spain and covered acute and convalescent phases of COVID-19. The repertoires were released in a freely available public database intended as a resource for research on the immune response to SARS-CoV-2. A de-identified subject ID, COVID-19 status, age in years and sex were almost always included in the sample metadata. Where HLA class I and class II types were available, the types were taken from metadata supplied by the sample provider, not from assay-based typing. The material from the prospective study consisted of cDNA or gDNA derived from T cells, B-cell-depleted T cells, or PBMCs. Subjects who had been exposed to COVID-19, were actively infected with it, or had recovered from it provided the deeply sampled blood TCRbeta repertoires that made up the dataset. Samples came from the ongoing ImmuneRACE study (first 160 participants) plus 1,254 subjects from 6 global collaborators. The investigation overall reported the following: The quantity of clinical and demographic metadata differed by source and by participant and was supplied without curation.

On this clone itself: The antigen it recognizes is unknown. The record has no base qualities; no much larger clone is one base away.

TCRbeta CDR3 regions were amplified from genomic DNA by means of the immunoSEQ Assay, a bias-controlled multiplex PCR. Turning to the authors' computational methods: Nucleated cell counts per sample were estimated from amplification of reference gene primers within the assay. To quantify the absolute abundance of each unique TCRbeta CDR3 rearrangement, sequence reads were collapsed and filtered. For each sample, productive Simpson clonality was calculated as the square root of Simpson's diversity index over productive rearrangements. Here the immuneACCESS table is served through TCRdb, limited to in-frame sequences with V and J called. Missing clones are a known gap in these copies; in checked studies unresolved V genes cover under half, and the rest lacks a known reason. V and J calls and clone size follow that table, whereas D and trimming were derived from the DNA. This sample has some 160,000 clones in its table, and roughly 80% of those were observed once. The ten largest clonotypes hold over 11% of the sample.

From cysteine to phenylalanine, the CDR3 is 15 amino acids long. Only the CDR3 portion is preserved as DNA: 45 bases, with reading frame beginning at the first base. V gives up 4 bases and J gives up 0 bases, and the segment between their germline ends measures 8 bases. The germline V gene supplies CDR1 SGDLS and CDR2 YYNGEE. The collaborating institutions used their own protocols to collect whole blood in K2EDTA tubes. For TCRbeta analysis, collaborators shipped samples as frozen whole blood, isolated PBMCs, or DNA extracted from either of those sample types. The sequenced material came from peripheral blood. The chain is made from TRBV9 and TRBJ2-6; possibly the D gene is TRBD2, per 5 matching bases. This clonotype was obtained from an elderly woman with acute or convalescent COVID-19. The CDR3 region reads CASSPRGSGANVLTF. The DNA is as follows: TGTGCCAGCAGCCCCCGGGGCTCTGGGGCCAACGTCCTGACTTTC.